The 15 T cell receptor beta chains below come from one sample, sequenced in a study of cytomegalovirus exposure and HLA in healthy donors. PCR amplification relied on 60 Vbeta primers (plus 13 Jbeta primers). The assay was immunoSEQ multiplex PCR, and TCRdb's table has in-frame clones only and misses some. The sample has around 120,000 clones, about 86% seen once. The material sequenced was PBMCs. The receptor set was obtained from a man aged 18 to 29 in good health and CMV-seronegative.

The chain recombines TRBV25-1 with TRBJ1-3; perhaps TRBD1 as D (6 bases). Germline V lookup: CDR1 MGHDK, CDR2 SYGVNS. Trimming left V 6 bases short and J 4 bases short, with 13 bases between. There are 14 residues in the CDR3. The CDR3 protein is CASRPPGQGNTIYF. CDR3 sequence (DNA): TGTGCCAGCAGGCCCCCCGGACAGGGAAACACCATATATTTT.

The chain has TRBV10-3 and TRBJ1-5; D uncertain. CDR1 ENHRY and CDR2 SYGVKD come from the germline V gene. This CDR3 spans 13 amino acids. V was pared by 6 bases and J by 4 bases, with 10 bases between. The CDR3 spells CAIRGRENQPQHF. CDR3 nucleotides: TGTGCCATCAGAGGGAGGGAAAATCAGCCCCAGCATTTT.

This clone was picked up a small number of times. The V call is TRBV4-3, the J call TRBJ2-6; D is possibly TRBD2 (6 bases). The V and J ends lost 3 bases and 2 bases respectively, with 11 bases between them. Germline loops: CDR1 LGHNA, CDR2 YSLEER. The CDR3 length is 16 residues. This CDR3 reads CASSHARGTGANVLTF. The CDR3, as DNA: TGCGCCAGCAGCCACGCGCGGGGAACTGGGGCCAACGTCCTGACTTTC.

The V call is TRBV10-1, the J call TRBJ2-5, with TRBD1 matching 9 bases. The J call may not be correct, given that the DNA end is closer to TRBJ2-7. CDR3 size: 13 residues. Germline V gives CDR1 WNHNN, CDR2 SYGVQD (reference sequence). The CDR3 reads CASSKDRGYEQYF. The CDR3 nucleotides read TGCGCCAGCAGTAAGGACAGGGGTTACGAGCAGTACTTC.

The chain has TRBV4-2 and TRBJ2-1; 9 nucleotides agree with TRBD1. The CDR3 contains 13 residues. V lost 5 bases to trimming and J lost 10 bases; unmatched junction nucleotides: 6. Germline-derived CDR1 and CDR2 are LGHNA and YNFKEQ. This CDR3 reads CASSENRGREQFF. The CDR3 DNA sequence: TGTGCCAGCAGCGAAAACAGGGGGCGGGAGCAGTTCTTC.

This chain uses TRBV10-1 with TRBJ1-1; TRBD1 agrees at 7 bases. Trimming cost V 4 bases and J 6 bases; bases outside gene matches: 14. The germline V gene encodes CDR1 WNHNN and CDR2 SYGVQD (reference sequence). The CDR3 is made up of 16 amino acids. The CDR3 DNA follows: TGCGCCAGCAGTGGAAATACAGGGGCGCGCGTATCTGAAGCTTTCTTT. Encoded protein: CASSGNTGARVSEAFF.

In this sample, this clone turned up a few times. The chain is built from TRBV6-1 and TRBJ2-7; D is perhaps TRBD2 (7 bases). The CDR3 is made up of 15 amino acids. Germline V lookup: CDR1 MNHNS, CDR2 SASEGT. V shed 0 bases and J shed 0 bases, with 9 bases lying between them. CDR3 region: CASSEAGGLSYEQYF. The CDR3 nucleotides read TGTGCCAGCAGTGAAGCGGGGGGGCTCTCCTACGAGCAGTACTTC.

V and J are TRBV5-3 and TRBJ2-3; D might be TRBD1 (6 bases). TRBV5-3 carries the ORF label, with uncertain function. This CDR3 has 15 amino acids. With 1 base removed from V and 2 bases from J, the gap between germline ends came to 11 bases. The CDR3 coding sequence is TGTGCCAGAAGCTTGCCCCACAGGGCCACAGATACGCAGTATTTT. It is translated as CARSLPHRATDTQYF.

The J gene is TRBJ2-1, the V gene TRBV14; tentative D call: TRBD2 (6 bases). Trimming shortened V by 1 base and J by 7 bases, and 20 bases separated the two germline ends. The germline CDR1 and CDR2 sequences are SGHDN and FVKESK. The CDR3 runs 17 residues. Written as DNA, the CDR3 is TGTGCCAGCAGCCAAGCCCCAGCGGGCCTGGGTTGGAATGAGCAGTTCTTC. Amino acid sequence: CASSQAPAGLGWNEQFF.

The V and J genes are TRBV30 and TRBJ1-1; TRBD1 matches at 7 bases. The J segment lost 11 bases and the V segment lost 5 bases, leaving 14 bases of the junction unmatched. The CDR3 runs to 13 residues. The germline CDR1 and CDR2 sequences are GTSNPN and SVGIG (reference sequence). The CDR3 DNA reads TGTGCCTGGGTCCCCCTGCAGGGGGTTGGTGCTTTCTTT. It yields the protein CAWVPLQGVGAFF.

CDR3 amino acids: CASSPHPGGAGANVLTF. The CDR3, as DNA: TGTGCCAGCAGCCCTCACCCGGGGGGCGCCGGGGCCAACGTCCTGACTTTC. J is TRBJ2-6 and V is TRBV7-9, with TRBD2 as a possible D gene (7 bases). Germline V gives CDR1 SEHNR, CDR2 FQNEAQ (reference sequence). Deletions cut 5 bases from V and 4 bases from J, with 18 bases between. The CDR3 extends over 17 amino acids.

The chain links TRBV9 to TRBJ1-6; D might be TRBD1 (5 bases). The V end lost 2 bases, the J end lost 7 bases, and 10 bases lay between the germline ends. This CDR3 spans 14 amino acids. Looked up from germline, CDR1 is SGDLS and CDR2 is YYNGEE. CDR3: CASSVQGGNSPLHF. DNA of the CDR3: TGTGCCAGCAGCGTCCAGGGAGGAAATTCACCCCTCCACTTT.

The rearrangement uses TRBV9 and TRBJ2-2; D is unclear. Trimming took off 2 bases at V and 1 base at J, with 15 bases between the two ends. Germline CDR1 SGDLS, CDR2 YYNGEE. The CDR3 consists of 17 residues. In nucleotides, the CDR3 is TGTGCCAGCAGCGTGCGTAAAGATAGTTGGAACACCGGGGAGCTGTTTTTT. It yields the protein CASSVRKDSWNTGELFF.

This clone was recorded only once. V gene TRBV4-2 combines with J gene TRBJ2-1; a weak D match, TRBD2 (7 bases). The germline V and J ends were trimmed by 0 bases and 0 bases, with 12 bases remaining between them. Germline assignment: CDR1 LGHNA and CDR2 YNFKEQ. This CDR3 is built from 17 residues. Here the CDR3 DNA reads TGTGCCAGCAGCCAAGAGGGGGGGCCGAACTCCTACAATGAGCAGTTCTTC. Residues: CASSQEGGPNSYNEQFF.

This clone occurred a few times. The chain recombines TRBV30 with TRBJ2-7; TRBD2 might be the D (6 bases). The CDR3 contains 12 residues. From germline, CDR1 is GTSNPN and CDR2 SVGIG (reference sequence). V lost 2 bases to trimming and J lost 6 bases, with 11 bases between them. CDR3 sequence reads: CAWSSLGGEQYF. The CDR3, as DNA: TGTGCCTGGAGTTCCTTGGGGGGCGAGCAGTACTTC.